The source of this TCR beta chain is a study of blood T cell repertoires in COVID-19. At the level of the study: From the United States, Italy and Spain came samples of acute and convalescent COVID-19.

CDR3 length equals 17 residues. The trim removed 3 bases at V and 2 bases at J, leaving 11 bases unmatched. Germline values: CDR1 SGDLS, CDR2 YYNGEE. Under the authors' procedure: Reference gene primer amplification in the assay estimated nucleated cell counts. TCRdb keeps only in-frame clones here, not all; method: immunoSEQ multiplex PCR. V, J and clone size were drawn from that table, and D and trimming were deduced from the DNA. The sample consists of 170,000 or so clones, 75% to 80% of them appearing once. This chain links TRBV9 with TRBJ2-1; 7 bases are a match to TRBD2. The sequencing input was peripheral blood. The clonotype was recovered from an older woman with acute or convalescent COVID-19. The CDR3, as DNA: TGTGCCAGCAGCGGGGGCACAAGGACTAGGGCCTACAATGAGCAGTTCTTC. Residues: CASSGGTRTRAYNEQFF.